In its sample, the clone carrying this TCR beta chain was seen once. CDR3 length equals 16 residues. V was pared by 1 base and J by 7 bases, with 20 bases between. Germline V gives CDR1 SGHDT, CDR2 YYEEEE. The data originate from a study of radiation and T cells in renal cell carcinoma. The time point denotes: blood 2 weeks post-SBRT. Treatment defined: 15 Gy SBRT to primary tumor, nephrectomy 4 weeks later. Clear cell pathology was present in this patient's renal cell carcinoma. Clones were sequenced by immunoSEQ multiplex PCR, and TCRdb holds only the in-frame ones, with some missing. The data show around 130,000 clones, roughly 77% seen once.

Sequenced material: blood, taken from a patient whose treatment included radiotherapy and nephrectomy. The chain links TRBV5-6 to TRBJ1-2; D is possibly TRBD1 (6 bases). This receptor was taken from a woman aged 60-75 years with renal cell carcinoma. The DNA of the CDR3 is TGTGCCAGCAGCTTGAAAGACAGGTCGTTATGGGGTGGCTACACCTTC. This codes for CASSLKDRSLWGGYTF. Complete variable domain (other parts from reference TRBV5-6 and TRBJ1-2): DAGVTQSPTHLIKTRGQQVTLRCSPKSGHDTVSWYQQALGQGPQFIFQYYEEEERQRGNFPDRFSGHQFPNYSSELNVNALLLGDSALYLCASSLKDRSLWGGYTFGSGTRLTVV.